The rows below give T cell receptor beta chains drawn from one sample of a study of technical replicates of blood from a handful of donors. Assay: immunoSEQ multiplex PCR; the TCRdb copy retains only in-frame clones and omits some. The data show around 12,000 clones, roughly 92% seen once. The sequenced sample was PBMCs. Receptors originate from a human donor in good health. CDR3s include the opening cysteine and the closing phenylalanine or tryptophan. D genes are given only for firm matches. Part of the rows lack a size; the others show once, few, many or a class for expanded clones.

CDR3aa	CDR3nt	len	v_gene	j_gene	abundance	d_gene
CASSLGQPRAEAFF	TGTGCCAGCAGCTTGGGACAGCCCCGCGCTGAAGCTTTCTTT	14	TRBV5-5	TRBJ1-1	.	.
CASLAERSYNEQFF	TGTGCCAGCCTGGCGGAACGCTCCTACAATGAGCAGTTCTTC	14	TRBV28	TRBJ2-1	.	.
CASSLAASGREQFF	TGTGCCAGCAGCTTAGCCGCTAGCGGAAGGGAGCAGTTCTTC	14	TRBV7-2	TRBJ2-1	.	TRBD2
CASSPDSYNEQFF	TGTGCCAGCAGCCCAGACTCCTACAATGAGCAGTTCTTC	13	TRBV7-6	TRBJ2-1	.	.
CASSLAEGQGYEQYF	TGTGCCAGCAGCTTAGCAGAAGGACAGGGCTACGAGCAGTACTTC	15	TRBV11-3	TRBJ2-7	.	TRBD1
CASSLTGSVWGQPQHF	TGTGCCAGCAGCTTAACGGGGTCAGTCTGGGGTCAGCCCCAGCATTTT	16	TRBV7-8	TRBJ1-5	.	.
CASTSNAIGVDRFAGELFF	TGTGCCAGCACCTCAAACGCCATAGGGGTCGATAGGTTCGCCGGGGAGCTGTTTTTT	19	TRBV2	TRBJ2-2	.	.
CASSLVHLAGSNEQFF	TGTGCCAGCAGCTTGGTGCACCTAGCGGGGTCCAATGAGCAGTTCTTC	16	TRBV5-6	TRBJ2-1	.	TRBD2
CSVEKLASSNTGELFF	TGCAGCGTTGAGAAGTTGGCTAGCTCGAACACCGGGGAGCTGTTTTTT	16	TRBV29-1	TRBJ2-2	.	.
CASSSTLLAGGADTQYF	TGTGCCAGCAGCTCCACCCTATTAGCGGGTGGGGCAGATACGCAGTATTTT	17	TRBV11-1	TRBJ2-3	once	TRBD2
CASRTIAGGPNLYNEQFF	TGTGCCAGCAGAACAATAGCGGGAGGGCCGAACTTATACAATGAGCAGTTCTTC	18	TRBV4-2	TRBJ2-1	few	TRBD2
CASSPRSTPEGETQYF	TGTGCCAGCTCACCACGGTCAACACCGGAGGGGGAGACCCAGTACTTC	16	TRBV18	TRBJ2-5	.	.
CASSLRGLAVQETQYF	TGTGCCAGCAGCTTAAGGGGACTAGCGGTGCAAGAGACCCAGTACTTC	16	TRBV7-9	TRBJ2-5	.	TRBD2
CASSMRGNEAFF	TGTGCCAGTAGTATGCGCGGGAATGAAGCTTTCTTT	12	TRBV19	TRBJ1-1	.	.
CASSSNALIRQQQYF	TGTGCCAGCAGCTCGAACGCCCTAATTCGACAGCAACAGTACTTC	15	TRBV7-9	TRBJ2-7	.	.
CAAAQGGGKLFF	TGTGCTGCCGCTCAGGGAGGGGGAAAACTGTTTTTT	12	TRBV30	TRBJ1-4	.	.
CASTAPEGGTGGETQYF	TGTGCCAGTACTGCTCCGGAGGGGGGGACAGGAGGAGAGACCCAGTACTTC	17	TRBV19	TRBJ2-5	.	.